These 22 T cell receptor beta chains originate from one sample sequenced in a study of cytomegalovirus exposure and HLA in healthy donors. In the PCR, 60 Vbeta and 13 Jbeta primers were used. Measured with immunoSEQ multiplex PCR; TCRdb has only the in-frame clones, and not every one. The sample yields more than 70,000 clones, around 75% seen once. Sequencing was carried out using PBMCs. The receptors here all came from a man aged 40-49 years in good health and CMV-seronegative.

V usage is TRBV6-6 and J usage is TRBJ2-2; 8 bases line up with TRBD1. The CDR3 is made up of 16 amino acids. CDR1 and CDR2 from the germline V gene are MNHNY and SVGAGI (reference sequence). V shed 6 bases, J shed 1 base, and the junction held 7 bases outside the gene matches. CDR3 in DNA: TGTGCCAGCAGGTCGCAGGGGGCAGAGAACACCGGGGAGCTGTTTTTT. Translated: CASRSQGAENTGELFF.

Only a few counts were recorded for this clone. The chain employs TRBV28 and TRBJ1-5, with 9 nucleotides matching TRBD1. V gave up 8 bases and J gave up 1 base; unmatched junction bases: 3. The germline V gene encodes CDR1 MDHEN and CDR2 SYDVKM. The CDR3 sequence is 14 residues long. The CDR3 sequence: CASYRGPSNQPQHF. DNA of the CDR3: TGTGCCAGCTACAGGGGGCCGAGCAATCAGCCCCAGCATTTT.

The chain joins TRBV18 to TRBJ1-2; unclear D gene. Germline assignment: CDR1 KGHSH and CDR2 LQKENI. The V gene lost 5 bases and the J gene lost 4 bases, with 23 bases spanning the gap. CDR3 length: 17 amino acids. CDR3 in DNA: TGTGCCAGCTCATCTTCGCCTCTCCTATACTCTAGCTATGGCTACACCTTC. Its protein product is CASSSSPLLYSSYGYTF.

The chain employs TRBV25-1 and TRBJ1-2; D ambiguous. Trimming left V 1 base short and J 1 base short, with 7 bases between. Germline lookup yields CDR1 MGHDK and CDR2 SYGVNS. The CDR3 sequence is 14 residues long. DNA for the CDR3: TGTGCCAGCAGTGAATCGGAGGGTAACTATGGCTACACCTTC. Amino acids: CASSESEGNYGYTF.

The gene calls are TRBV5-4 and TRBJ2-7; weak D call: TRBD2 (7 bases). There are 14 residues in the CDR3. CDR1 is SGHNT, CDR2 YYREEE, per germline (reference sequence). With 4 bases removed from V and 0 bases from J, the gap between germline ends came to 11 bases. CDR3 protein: CASSTGGRSYEQYF. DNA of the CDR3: TGTGCCAGCAGCACGGGGGGCCGCTCCTACGAGCAGTACTTC.

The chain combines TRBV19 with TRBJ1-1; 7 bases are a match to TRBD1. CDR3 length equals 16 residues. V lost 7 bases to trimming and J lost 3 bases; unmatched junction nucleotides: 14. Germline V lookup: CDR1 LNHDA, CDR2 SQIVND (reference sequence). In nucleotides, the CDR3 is TGTGCCAGTACCACGACAGGGCTCCTCCTCCACACTGAAGCTTTCTTT. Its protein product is CASTTTGLLLHTEAFF.

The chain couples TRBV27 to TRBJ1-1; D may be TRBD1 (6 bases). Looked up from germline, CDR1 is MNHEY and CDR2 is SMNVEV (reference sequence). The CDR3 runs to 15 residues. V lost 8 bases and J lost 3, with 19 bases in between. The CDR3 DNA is TGTGCCAGCCTGAAAGCCGGACAGCCCCACACTGAAGCTTTCTTT. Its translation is CASLKAGQPHTEAFF.

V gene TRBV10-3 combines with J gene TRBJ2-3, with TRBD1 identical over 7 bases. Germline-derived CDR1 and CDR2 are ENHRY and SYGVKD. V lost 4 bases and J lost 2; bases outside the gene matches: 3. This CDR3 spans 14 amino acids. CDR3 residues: CAISGGQITDTQYF. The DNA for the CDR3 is TGTGCCATCAGTGGGGGACAGATCACAGATACGCAGTATTTT.

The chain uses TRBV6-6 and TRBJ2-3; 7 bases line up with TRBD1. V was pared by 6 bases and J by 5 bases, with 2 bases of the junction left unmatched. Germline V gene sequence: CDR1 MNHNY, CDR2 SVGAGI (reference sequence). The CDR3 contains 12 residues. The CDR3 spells CASRYRGDTQYF. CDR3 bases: TGTGCCAGCAGATACAGGGGAGATACGCAGTATTTT.

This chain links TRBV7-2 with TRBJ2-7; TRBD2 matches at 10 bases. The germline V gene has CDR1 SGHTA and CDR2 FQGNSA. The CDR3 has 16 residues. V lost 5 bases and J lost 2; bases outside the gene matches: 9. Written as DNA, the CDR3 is TGTGCCAGCAGCCCAGTCTCTAGCGGGGGCCCCTACGAGCAGTACTTC. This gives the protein CASSPVSSGGPYEQYF.

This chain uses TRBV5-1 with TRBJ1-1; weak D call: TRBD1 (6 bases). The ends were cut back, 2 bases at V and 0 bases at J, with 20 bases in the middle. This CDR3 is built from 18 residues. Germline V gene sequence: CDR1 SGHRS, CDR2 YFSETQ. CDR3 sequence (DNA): TGCGCCAGCAGCTTTACAGGGTTAGTCCCATCCATGAACACTGAAGCTTTCTTT. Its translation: CASSFTGLVPSMNTEAFF.

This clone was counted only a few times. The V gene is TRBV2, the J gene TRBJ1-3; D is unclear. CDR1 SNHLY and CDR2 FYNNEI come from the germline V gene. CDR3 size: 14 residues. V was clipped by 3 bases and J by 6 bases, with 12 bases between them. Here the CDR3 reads CASSDEGISNTIYF. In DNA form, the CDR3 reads TGTGCCAGCAGTGACGAGGGTATATCAAACACCATATATTTT. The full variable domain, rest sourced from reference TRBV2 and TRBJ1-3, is EPEVTQTPSHQVTQMGQEVILRCVPISNHLYFYWYRQILGQKVEFLVSFYNNEISEKSEIFDDQFSVERPDGSNFTLKIRSTKLEDSAMYFCASSDEGISNTIYFGEGSWLTVV.

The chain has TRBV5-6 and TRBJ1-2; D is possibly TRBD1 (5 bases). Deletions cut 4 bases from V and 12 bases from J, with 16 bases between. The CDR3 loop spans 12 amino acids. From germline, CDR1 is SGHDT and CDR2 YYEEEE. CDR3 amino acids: CASSPGPAGDTF. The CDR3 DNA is TGTGCCAGCAGCCCCGGGCCAGCGGGGGACACCTTC.

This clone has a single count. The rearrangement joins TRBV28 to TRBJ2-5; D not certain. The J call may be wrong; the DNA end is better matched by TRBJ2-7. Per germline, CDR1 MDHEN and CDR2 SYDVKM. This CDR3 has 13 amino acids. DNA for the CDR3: TGTGCCAGCAGTTGGAGTTCTGCCTACGAGCAGTACTTC. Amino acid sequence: CASSWSSAYEQYF.

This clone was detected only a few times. This CDR3 reads CASSSRTGASYEQYF. The CDR3 bases are TGTGCCAGCTCATCTCGGACAGGGGCCTCCTACGAGCAGTACTTC. This rearrangement joins TRBV18 to TRBJ2-7, with TRBD1 matching over 9 bases. J lost 0 bases, V lost 5 bases, and 5 bases had no gene match. The CDR3 length is 15 residues. Germline loops: CDR1 KGHSH, CDR2 LQKENI. Full variable domain (remainder filled in from reference TRBV18 and TRBJ2-7): NAGVMQNPRHLVRRRGQEARLRCSPMKGHSHVYWYRQLPEEGLKFMVYLQKENIIDESGMPKERFSAEFPKEGPSILRIQQVVRGDSAAYFCASSSRTGASYEQYFGPGTRLTVT.

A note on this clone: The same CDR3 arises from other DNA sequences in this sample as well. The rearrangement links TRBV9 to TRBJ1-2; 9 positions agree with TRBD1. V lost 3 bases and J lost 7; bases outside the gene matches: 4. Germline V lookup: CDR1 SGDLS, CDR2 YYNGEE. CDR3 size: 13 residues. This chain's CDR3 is CASSEQGASGYTF. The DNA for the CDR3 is TGTGCCAGCAGCGAACAGGGGGCGTCTGGCTACACCTTC. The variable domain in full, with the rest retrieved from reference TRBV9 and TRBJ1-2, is DSGVTQTPKHLITATGQRVTLRCSPRSGDLSVYWYQQSLDQGLQFLIQYYNGEERAKGNILERFSAQQFPDLHSELNLSSLELGDSALYFCASSEQGASGYTFGSGTRLTVV.

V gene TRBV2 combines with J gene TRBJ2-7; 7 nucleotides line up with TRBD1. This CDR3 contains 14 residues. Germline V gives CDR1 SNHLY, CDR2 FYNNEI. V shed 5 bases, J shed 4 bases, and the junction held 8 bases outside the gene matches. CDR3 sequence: CASSPDRVWYEQYF. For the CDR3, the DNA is TGTGCCAGCAGTCCTGACAGGGTATGGTACGAGCAGTACTTC.

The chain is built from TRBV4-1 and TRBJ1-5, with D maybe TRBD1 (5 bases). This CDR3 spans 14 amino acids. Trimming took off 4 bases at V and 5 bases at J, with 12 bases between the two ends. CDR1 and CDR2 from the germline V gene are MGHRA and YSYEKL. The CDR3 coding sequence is TGCGCCAGCAGCCCGCATGGGGGGGATCAGCCCCAGCATTTT. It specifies CASSPHGGDQPQHF.

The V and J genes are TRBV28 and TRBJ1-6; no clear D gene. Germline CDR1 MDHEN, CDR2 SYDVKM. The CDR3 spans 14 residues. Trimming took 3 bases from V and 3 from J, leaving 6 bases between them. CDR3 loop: CASSFGHYNSPLHF. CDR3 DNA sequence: TGTGCCAGCAGTTTTGGGCACTATAATTCACCCCTCCACTTT.

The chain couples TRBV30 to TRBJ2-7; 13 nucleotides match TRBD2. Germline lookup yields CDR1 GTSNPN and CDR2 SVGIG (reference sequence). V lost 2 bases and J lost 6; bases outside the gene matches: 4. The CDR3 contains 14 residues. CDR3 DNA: TGTGCCTGGAGTTGGACTAGCGGGGGTTCCGAGCAGTACTTC. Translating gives CAWSWTSGGSEQYF. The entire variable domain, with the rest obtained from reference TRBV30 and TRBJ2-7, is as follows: SQTIHQWPATLVQPVGSPLSLECTVEGTSNPNLYWYRQAAGRGLQLLFYSVGIGQISSEVPQNLSASRPQDRQFILSSKKLLLSDSGFYLCAWSWTSGGSEQYFGPGTRLTVT.

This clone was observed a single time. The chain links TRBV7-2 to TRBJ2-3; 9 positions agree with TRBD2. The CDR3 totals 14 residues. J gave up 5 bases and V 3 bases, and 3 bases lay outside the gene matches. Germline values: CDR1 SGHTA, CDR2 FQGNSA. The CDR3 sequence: CASSFSGGLDTQYF. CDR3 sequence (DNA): TGTGCCAGCAGCTTTAGCGGGGGTTTAGATACGCAGTATTTT.

The CDR3 region is CASSWPGTAGSVNQPQHF. As DNA, the CDR3 is TGTGCCAGCAGCTGGCCCGGGACAGCAGGGTCGGTCAATCAGCCCCAGCATTTT. V and J are TRBV5-8 and TRBJ1-5; TRBD1 agrees at 7 bases. The V gene's germline CDR1 is SGHTS and CDR2 YDEGEE. This CDR3 spans 18 amino acids. V dropped 3 bases and J dropped 3; count of bases not matched to a gene: 15.